This TCR beta chain was identified during a study of blood T cell repertoires in COVID-19. Turning to the study itself: COVID-19 samples, acute and convalescent, were from the United States, Italy and Spain.

V trimming: 3 bases; J trimming: 9 bases; junction bases outside the gene matches: 2. This CDR3 has 13 amino acids. CDR1 is SGHDN, CDR2 FVKESK, per germline. Original processing methods: Nucleated cell number was recorded as an estimate derived from reference gene primer amplification. Data came from immunoSEQ multiplex PCR; TCRdb stores just in-frame clones and leaves some out. D and trimming were read from the DNA, whereas the V and J calls and clone size are those reported in that table. Here the sample spans 230,000 or so clones, about 88% being singletons. The chain has TRBV14 and TRBJ1-5; the match to TRBD1 covers 10 bases. This receptor was identified in a woman in her thirties or forties who had recovered from COVID-19. The sequenced sample consisted of peripheral blood. CDR3 amino acids: CASSQGQGSPQHF. CDR3 sequence (DNA): TGTGCCAGCAGCCAGGGACAGGGGTCGCCCCAGCATTTT.